This T cell receptor beta chain was observed in a study of shared clonotypes between healthy human individuals. For the study at large: A donor's plate count was three for CD4 naive and three for CD4 memory; CD8 naive had two and CD8 memory one.

Study-wide findings and caveats: The sharing of 5% to 6.5% of naive CD4 clonotypes was seen across several donors. An anticipated effect of sequencing depth on clonotype sharing among donors was recognized.

CDR3 length: 15 residues. Trimming removed 5 bases at V and 0 bases at J, with 12 bases between. CDR1 SGHRS and CDR2 YFSETQ come from the germline V gene. Of note for this clone: Its antigen is currently unknown.

Evenly divided among several immunoSEQ plates was the genomic DNA of each subset. Libraries were prepared by immunoSEQ multiplex PCR; TCRdb keeps only in-frame clonotypes and omits some of them. The repertoire holds around 2.1 million clones, with nearly 97% as singletons. The sequence derives from a man younger than 30 in good health. J is TRBJ1-3 and V is TRBV5-1, with D uncertain. The sequenced sample was naive CD4+ T cells sorted from blood. Subset here: CD45RA+ positively selected. Here the CDR3 reads CASSPRTSSGNTIYF. CDR3 sequence (DNA): TGCGCCAGCAGTCCAAGGACCAGCTCTGGAAACACCATATATTTT. Together with reference TRBV5-1 and TRBJ1-3, the CDR3 gives the full variable domain: KAGVTQTPRYLIKTRGQQVTLSCSPISGHRSVSWYQQTPGQGLQFLFEYFSETQRNKGNFPGRFSGRQFSNSRSEMNVSTLELGDSALYLCASSPRTSSGNTIYFGEGSWLTVV.